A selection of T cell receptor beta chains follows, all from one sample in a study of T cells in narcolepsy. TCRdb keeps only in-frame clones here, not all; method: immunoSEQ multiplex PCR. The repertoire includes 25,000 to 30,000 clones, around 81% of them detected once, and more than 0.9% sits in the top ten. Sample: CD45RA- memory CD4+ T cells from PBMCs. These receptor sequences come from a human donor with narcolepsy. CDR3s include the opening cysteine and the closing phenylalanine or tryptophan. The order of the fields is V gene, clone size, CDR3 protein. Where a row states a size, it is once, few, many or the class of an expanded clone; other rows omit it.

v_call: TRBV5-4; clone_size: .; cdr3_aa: CASSLREAYEQYF
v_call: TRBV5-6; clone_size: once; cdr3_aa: CASSITGDYEQYF
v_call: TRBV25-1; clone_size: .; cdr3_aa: CASSRDDNQETQYF
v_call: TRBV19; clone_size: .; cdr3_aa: CASSTQGLSGNTIYF
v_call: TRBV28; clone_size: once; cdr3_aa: CASRWVGTEAFF
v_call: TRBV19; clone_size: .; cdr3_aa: CASSSPLAGGRSSYNEQFF
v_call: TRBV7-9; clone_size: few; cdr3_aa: CASSLHAGLETQYF
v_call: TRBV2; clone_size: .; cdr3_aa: CASSVLDSLYGYTF
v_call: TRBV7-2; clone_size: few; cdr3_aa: CASSLVLGQGMSPLHF
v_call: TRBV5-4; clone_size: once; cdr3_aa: CASSLDHYEQYF
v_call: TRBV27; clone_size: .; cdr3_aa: CASRRGLNTEAFF
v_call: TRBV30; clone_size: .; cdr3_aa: CAWSGGTDTNYGYTF
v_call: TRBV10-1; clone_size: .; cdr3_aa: CASSDRGDYSGANVLTF
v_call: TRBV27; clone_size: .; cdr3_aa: CASSTAGALRGYEQYF
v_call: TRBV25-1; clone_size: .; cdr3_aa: CASSVSSYGYTF
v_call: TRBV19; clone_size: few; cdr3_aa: CASSRGAFEKLFF
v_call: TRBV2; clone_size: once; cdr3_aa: CASSVFQGGTGELFF
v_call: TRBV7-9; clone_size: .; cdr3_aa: CASSLVQWETQYF
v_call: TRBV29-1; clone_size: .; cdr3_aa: CSVNTGPQETQYF
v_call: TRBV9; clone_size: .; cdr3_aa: CASSVAAAGNTIYF
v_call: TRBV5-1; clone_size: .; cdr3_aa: CASSYIMGGQSYEQYF
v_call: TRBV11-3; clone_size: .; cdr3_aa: CASMAVGYGANVLTF
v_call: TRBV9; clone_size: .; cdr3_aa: CASSLLDRGRSQAFF
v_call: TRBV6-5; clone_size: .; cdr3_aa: CASSSIAGGLWETQYF
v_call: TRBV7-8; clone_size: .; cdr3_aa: CASSGHQETQYF
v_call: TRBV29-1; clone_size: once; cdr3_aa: CSVGGGGRTEAFF
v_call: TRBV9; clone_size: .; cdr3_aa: CASSPGQGVDEQFF
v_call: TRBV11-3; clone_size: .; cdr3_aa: CASSYFGSTDTQYF
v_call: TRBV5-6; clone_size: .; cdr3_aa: CASSFNIGSYNEQFF
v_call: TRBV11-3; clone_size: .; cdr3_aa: CASSLERGRTNEKLFF
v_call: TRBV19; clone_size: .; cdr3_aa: CASSIAGEQYF
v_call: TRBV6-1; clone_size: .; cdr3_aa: CAISDGTGRGYTF
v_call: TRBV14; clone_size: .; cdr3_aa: CASSLNTGELFF
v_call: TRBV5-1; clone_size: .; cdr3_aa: CASSLRGTPGSYEQYF
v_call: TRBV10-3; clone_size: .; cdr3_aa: CAITQDRGAYNEQFF
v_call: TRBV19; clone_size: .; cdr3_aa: CASTQVGVGSYNEQFF
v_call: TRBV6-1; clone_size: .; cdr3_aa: CASSEPWGTPSSYEQYF
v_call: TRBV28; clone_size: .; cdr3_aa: CASDDRGQGYGYTF